This is a list of T cell receptor beta chains from one sample in a study of blood T cell repertoires in COVID-19. Profiled with immunoSEQ multiplex PCR; TCRdb holds only in-frame clones, not every one. The table has 95,000 to 150,000 clones, roughly 89% seen once. Sequenced sample: peripheral blood. The receptors come from a man aged 35 to 55 with acute or convalescent COVID-19. Both conserved end residues are part of each CDR3. A D gene is named only where the DNA matches it firmly. Rows may omit the clone size; those that give it use once, few, many or a size class.

d_call: .; clone_size: .; j_call: TRBJ1-4; v_call: TRBV6-1; cdr3_aa: CASSEAWRGEKLFF; cdr3_nt: TGTGCCAGCAGTGAAGCCTGGAGGGGTGAAAAACTGTTTTTT
d_call: TRBD1; clone_size: few; j_call: TRBJ1-3; v_call: TRBV5-1; cdr3_aa: CASSLVRTGPGNTIYF; cdr3_nt: TGCGCCAGCAGCTTGGTACGGACAGGGCCGGGAAACACCATATATTTT
d_call: TRBD2; clone_size: few; j_call: TRBJ2-7; v_call: TRBV4-1; cdr3_aa: CASSPLTSGSYEQYF; cdr3_nt: TGCGCCAGCAGCCCTTTAACTAGCGGATCCTACGAGCAGTACTTC
d_call: TRBD1; clone_size: .; j_call: TRBJ1-1; v_call: TRBV7-2; cdr3_aa: CASSINRGLGAEAFF; cdr3_nt: TGTGCCAGCAGCATCAACAGGGGGCTAGGGGCTGAAGCTTTCTTT
d_call: TRBD1; clone_size: .; j_call: TRBJ1-2; v_call: TRBV19; cdr3_aa: CASSPPGGGYTF; cdr3_nt: TGTGCCAGTAGTCCCCCAGGGGGCGGCTACACCTTC
d_call: TRBD1; clone_size: .; j_call: TRBJ2-1; v_call: TRBV24-1; cdr3_aa: CATSDRGQGGNEQFF; cdr3_nt: TGTGCCACCAGTGACAGAGGACAGGGAGGCAATGAGCAGTTCTTC
d_call: .; clone_size: .; j_call: TRBJ1-1; v_call: TRBV30; cdr3_aa: CAWTADIKNTEAFF; cdr3_nt: TGTGCCTGGACCGCAGACATAAAGAACACTGAAGCTTTCTTT
d_call: TRBD2; clone_size: .; j_call: TRBJ2-2; v_call: TRBV7-2; cdr3_aa: CASSPRTSGNTGELFF; cdr3_nt: TGTGCCAGCAGCCCTCGGACTAGCGGGAACACCGGGGAGCTGTTTTTT
d_call: TRBD2; clone_size: .; j_call: TRBJ2-1; v_call: TRBV30; cdr3_aa: CAWSVLLSGSTEQFF; cdr3_nt: TGTGCCTGGAGCGTGCTCTTAAGCGGGAGCACGGAGCAGTTCTTC
d_call: TRBD1; clone_size: .; j_call: TRBJ2-7; v_call: TRBV27; cdr3_aa: CASSPGGQGESEQYF; cdr3_nt: TGTGCCAGCAGTCCAGGGGGACAGGGGGAAAGCGAGCAGTACTTC
d_call: TRBD2; clone_size: few; j_call: TRBJ2-1; v_call: TRBV6-2/TRBV6-3; cdr3_aa: CASSSGTSGSNEQFF; cdr3_nt: TGTGCCAGCAGTTCCGGGACTAGCGGGAGCAATGAGCAGTTCTTC
d_call: .; clone_size: once; j_call: TRBJ1-6; v_call: TRBV19; cdr3_aa: CASSPRATGLTLHF; cdr3_nt: TGTGCCAGTAGCCCCCGGGCCACGGGGTTAACCCTCCACTTT
d_call: .; clone_size: .; j_call: TRBJ2-7; v_call: TRBV7-2; cdr3_aa: CASSLEGFDEQYF; cdr3_nt: TGTGCCAGCAGCTTAGAGGGGTTCGACGAGCAGTACTTC
d_call: .; clone_size: .; j_call: TRBJ2-5; v_call: TRBV6-5; cdr3_aa: CASMRLETQYF; cdr3_nt: TGTGCCAGCATGAGGCTAGAGACCCAGTACTTC
d_call: .; clone_size: .; j_call: TRBJ2-5; v_call: TRBV25-1; cdr3_aa: CASSGFRGYQETQYF; cdr3_nt: TGTGCCAGCAGTGGATTTAGGGGGTACCAAGAGACCCAGTACTTC
d_call: TRBD1; clone_size: .; j_call: TRBJ2-1; v_call: TRBV7-3; cdr3_aa: CASRSGQSSYNEQFF; cdr3_nt: TGTGCCAGCAGGTCGGGACAGAGCTCCTACAATGAGCAGTTCTTC
d_call: TRBD1; clone_size: once; j_call: TRBJ2-7; v_call: TRBV7-2; cdr3_aa: CASSRTGQGAYEQYF; cdr3_nt: TGTGCCAGCAGCCGTACCGGACAGGGGGCCTACGAGCAGTACTTC
d_call: .; clone_size: .; j_call: TRBJ2-5; v_call: TRBV5-1; cdr3_aa: CASSLEASDKATQYF; cdr3_nt: TGCGCCAGCAGCTTGGAGGCTAGCGACAAGGCGACCCAGTACTTC
d_call: .; clone_size: .; j_call: TRBJ1-1; v_call: TRBV7-3; cdr3_aa: CASSLKPGVTEAFF; cdr3_nt: TGTGCCAGCAGCTTAAAACCAGGGGTGACTGAAGCTTTCTTT
d_call: TRBD1; clone_size: few; j_call: TRBJ1-2; v_call: TRBV30; cdr3_aa: CAWSPQGFHYGYTF; cdr3_nt: TGTGCCTGGAGTCCACAGGGGTTTCACTATGGCTACACCTTC
d_call: .; clone_size: .; j_call: TRBJ1-2; v_call: TRBV30; cdr3_aa: CAWDRDSRGYTF; cdr3_nt: TGTGCCTGGGACCGGGACTCTCGAGGCTACACCTTC
d_call: .; clone_size: .; j_call: TRBJ2-3; v_call: TRBV9; cdr3_aa: CASSPPGARADTQYF; cdr3_nt: TGTGCCAGCAGCCCCCCTGGGGCCAGGGCAGATACGCAGTATTTT
d_call: TRBD1; clone_size: .; j_call: TRBJ2-1; v_call: TRBV24-1; cdr3_aa: CATSEGDRADYNEQFF; cdr3_nt: TGTGCCACCAGTGAAGGAGACAGGGCAGACTACAATGAGCAGTTCTTC
d_call: .; clone_size: .; j_call: TRBJ1-1; v_call: TRBV11-2; cdr3_aa: CASSLVGQTNTEAFF; cdr3_nt: TGTGCCAGCAGCTTAGTAGGACAGACGAACACTGAAGCTTTCTTT
d_call: .; clone_size: few; j_call: TRBJ1-5; v_call: TRBV5-4; cdr3_aa: CASSLAGGNQPQHF; cdr3_nt: TGTGCCAGCAGCTTGGCCGGAGGCAATCAGCCCCAGCATTTT
d_call: TRBD2; clone_size: once; j_call: TRBJ2-2; v_call: TRBV5-6; cdr3_aa: CASSWEGLADTGELFF; cdr3_nt: TGTGCCAGCAGCTGGGAGGGACTAGCGGACACCGGGGAGCTGTTTTTT
d_call: TRBD1; clone_size: .; j_call: TRBJ1-1; v_call: TRBV27; cdr3_aa: CASSQGGNTEAFF; cdr3_nt: TGTGCCAGCAGCCAGGGGGGGAACACTGAAGCTTTCTTT
d_call: .; clone_size: .; j_call: TRBJ2-1; v_call: TRBV30; cdr3_aa: CAWSGSTPSEQFF; cdr3_nt: TGTGCCTGGAGTGGATCAACCCCCAGTGAGCAGTTCTTC
d_call: TRBD1; clone_size: .; j_call: TRBJ1-2; v_call: TRBV29-1; cdr3_aa: CSFSGTGGAGYTF; cdr3_nt: TGCAGCTTCTCAGGGACAGGGGGCGCAGGCTACACCTTC
d_call: .; clone_size: .; j_call: TRBJ2-7; v_call: TRBV6-5; cdr3_aa: CASAAASSYEQYF; cdr3_nt: TGTGCCAGCGCCGCCGCCAGCTCCTACGAGCAGTACTTC
d_call: .; clone_size: .; j_call: TRBJ2-1; v_call: TRBV5-3; cdr3_aa: CARSLGAGTSSYNEQFF; cdr3_nt: TGTGCCAGAAGCTTGGGGGCAGGCACTAGCTCCTACAATGAGCAGTTCTTC
d_call: .; clone_size: few; j_call: TRBJ1-1; v_call: TRBV2; cdr3_aa: CASSEEGRWTEAFF; cdr3_nt: TGTGCCAGCAGTGAAGAGGGGAGGTGGACTGAAGCTTTCTTT
d_call: .; clone_size: .; j_call: TRBJ1-4; v_call: TRBV25-1; cdr3_aa: CASSHPGGTNEKLFF; cdr3_nt: TGTGCCAGCAGCCATCCGGGGGGGACTAATGAAAAACTGTTTTTT
d_call: .; clone_size: .; j_call: TRBJ1-5; v_call: TRBV27; cdr3_aa: CASSPQGRGNQPQHF; cdr3_nt: TGTGCCAGCAGTCCTCAGGGAAGGGGCAATCAGCCCCAGCATTTT
d_call: .; clone_size: .; j_call: TRBJ2-3; v_call: TRBV4-2; cdr3_aa: CASSQGEQYTDTQYF; cdr3_nt: TGTGCCAGCAGCCAAGGGGAGCAATACACAGATACGCAGTATTTT
d_call: TRBD2; clone_size: .; j_call: TRBJ2-7; v_call: TRBV6-1; cdr3_aa: CASSEAVAGGSYEQYF; cdr3_nt: TGTGCCAGCAGTGAAGCGGTAGCGGGAGGTTCTTACGAGCAGTACTTC
d_call: .; clone_size: .; j_call: TRBJ2-1; v_call: TRBV24-1; cdr3_aa: CATSDLEGTYNEQFF; cdr3_nt: TGTGCCACCAGTGATTTGGAGGGCACCTACAATGAGCAGTTCTTC
d_call: .; clone_size: .; j_call: TRBJ2-5; v_call: TRBV5-4; cdr3_aa: CASSRRTAQETQYF; cdr3_nt: TGTGCCAGCAGCCGCCGGACAGCCCAAGAGACCCAGTACTTC
d_call: .; clone_size: .; j_call: TRBJ2-1; v_call: TRBV29-1; cdr3_aa: CSVDGAPTYNEQFF; cdr3_nt: TGCAGCGTTGACGGAGCGCCTACCTACAATGAGCAGTTCTTC
d_call: .; clone_size: .; j_call: TRBJ1-4; v_call: TRBV7-2; cdr3_aa: CASSLVVQAPGEKLFF; cdr3_nt: TGTGCCAGCAGCTTAGTTGTTCAGGCCCCCGGTGAAAAACTGTTTTTT
d_call: .; clone_size: .; j_call: TRBJ1-2; v_call: TRBV5-1; cdr3_aa: CASSLVAGAYGYTF; cdr3_nt: TGCGCCAGCAGCTTGGTGGCGGGGGCTTATGGCTACACCTTC
d_call: .; clone_size: .; j_call: TRBJ1-4; v_call: TRBV5-3; cdr3_aa: CARSIGNLGVNATNEKLFF; cdr3_nt: TGTGCCAGAAGCATCGGGAATCTTGGGGTCAACGCAACTAATGAAAAACTGTTTTTT